This T cell receptor beta chain was sequenced for a study of OX40 agonist ivuxolimab in advanced cancers. Study overall: In this trial design, patients received ivuxolimab intravenously at 0.01 to 10 mg/kg every 2 weeks. A history of anti-PD-1, anti-PD-L1 or anti-CTLA-4 therapy was acceptable, and roughly 40% had some.

The protocol was immunoSEQ multiplex PCR, while the TCRdb copy is restricted to in-frame clones and leaves out a portion. Of 65,000 to 70,000 clones in the sample, around 91% were seen once. This CDR3 region has 15 residues. CDR1 is SGHRS, CDR2 YFSETQ, per germline. V gave up 0 bases and J gave up 5 bases, with 11 bases separating them. The material sequenced was CD4+ or CD8+ T cells sorted from blood, taken in a trial of the OX40 agonist ivuxolimab. The clonotype comes from an adult with an advanced solid tumor such as melanoma, head and neck, liver or kidney cancer. The chain recombines TRBV5-1 with TRBJ1-4; the D gene is possibly TRBD1 (5 bases). CDR3 DNA sequence: TGCGCCAGCAGCTTGGAGGCAGGGTCAAATGAAAAACTGTTTTTT. Amino acids: CASSLEAGSNEKLFF.